This TCR beta chain was documented in a study of neurological immune-mediated disorders. Germline CDR1 reads DFQATT; CDR2 reads SNEGSKA (reference sequence). J was trimmed by 0 bases and V by 4 bases; bases with no gene match: 6. The CDR3 totals 16 residues. This clonotype was found many times. TCRdb analysed the 5' RACE reads with MiXCR anew, one entry per CDR3 protein. The table has approximately 40,000 distinct CDR3 sequences, 10% seen once. Sequencing was done on a sample of PBMCs. This TCR came from a woman aged 25 to 45 with HTLV-1-associated myelopathy (HAM/TSP). This chain links TRBV20-1 with TRBJ1-1; TRBD1 matches 12 bases. This chain's CDR3 is CSANFRDRGLNTEAFF. The CDR3 nucleotides read TGCAGTGCTAATTTCCGGGACAGGGGGCTGAACACTGAAGCTTTCTTT.